A single sample is the source of the 25 T cell receptor beta chains below, sequenced in a study of cytomegalovirus exposure and HLA in healthy donors. Primers for the PCR totalled 60 Vbeta and 13 Jbeta. Only in-frame clones appear in the TCRdb table, and some are missing; sequencing was by immunoSEQ multiplex PCR. The table includes 70,000 or so clones, just over 65% detected once. The sequenced sample consisted of PBMCs. These receptors all come from a woman younger than 45 in good health and CMV-seronegative.

A few counts support this clone. The CDR3 loop is CASFGQGTPEAGELFF. CDR3 bases: TGTGCCAGCTTTGGGCAGGGGACCCCAGAGGCCGGGGAGCTGTTTTTT. The J gene is TRBJ2-2, the V gene TRBV11-2, with D possibly being TRBD1 (6 bases). Germline assignment: CDR1 SGHAT and CDR2 FQNNGV. V was clipped by 8 bases and J by 6 bases, with 22 bases between them. The CDR3 runs to 16 residues.

The gene calls are TRBV2 and TRBJ1-1, with TRBD1 matching 9 bases. The V gene's germline CDR1 is SNHLY and CDR2 FYNNEI. Trimming took 6 bases from V and 1 from J; bases not matched to a gene: 12. The CDR3 is made up of 17 amino acids. The DNA for the CDR3 is TGTGCCAGCAGGGAACACAGGGGGCCCATAGGGAACACTGAAGCTTTCTTT. This sequence encodes CASREHRGPIGNTEAFF.

The chain employs TRBV6-1 and TRBJ2-5, with 10 nucleotides matching TRBD1. V trimming: 4 bases; J trimming: 5 bases; junction bases outside the gene matches: 7. The CDR3 is made up of 15 amino acids. CDR1 MNHNS and CDR2 SASEGT come from the germline V gene. CDR3 amino acids: CASSGGTGESETQYF. The CDR3 nucleotides read TGTGCCAGCAGTGGCGGGACAGGGGAATCGGAGACCCAGTACTTC.

The rearrangement joins TRBV2 to TRBJ2-2; TRBD1 matches 7 bases. CDR1 and CDR2 from the germline V gene are SNHLY and FYNNEI. V lost 8 bases, J lost 4 bases, and 4 bases stayed unmatched. The CDR3 contains 13 residues. DNA for the CDR3: TGTGCCAGCTTGACAGGGTCCACCGGGGAGCTGTTTTTT. Its translation: CASLTGSTGELFF.

In DNA, the CDR3 is TGTGCCAGCTTCGTCCTGGGGCAGGGGGCACGTTATGGCTACACCTTC. This gives the protein CASFVLGQGARYGYTF. The chain combines TRBV7-9 with TRBJ1-2, with 8 bases fitting TRBD1. The CDR3 covers 16 residues. Germline assignment: CDR1 SEHNR and CDR2 FQNEAQ (reference sequence). The junction had 16 bases not matched to a gene; V was cut back by 8 bases and J by 5 bases.

There are a few counts of this clone. V gene TRBV5-1 combines with J gene TRBJ1-1, with D unclear. In germline, CDR1 is SGHRS, CDR2 YFSETQ. V lost 2 bases to trimming and J lost 3 bases, with 11 bases between them. The CDR3 sequence is 14 residues long. The CDR3 loop is CASSFLGSDTEAFF. The CDR3 bases are TGCGCCAGCAGCTTCCTAGGCTCGGACACTGAAGCTTTCTTT.

The chain links TRBV11-3 to TRBJ2-3; TRBD1 matches at 10 bases. CDR1 and CDR2 (germline): SGHNT, YENEEA. CDR3 length: 14 residues. V gave up 5 bases and J gave up 7 bases; unmatched junction bases: 6. The CDR3, as DNA: TGTGCCAGCAGCAAGTCGGACAGGGGGTATACGCAGTATTTT. As protein: CASSKSDRGYTQYF.

The chain recombines TRBV27 with TRBJ1-1; D unresolved. V lost 4 bases and J lost 6, with 15 bases in between. Germline CDR1 and CDR2: MNHEY and SMNVEV (reference sequence). The CDR3 is made up of 14 amino acids. The CDR3 sequence: CASSSSALGSEAFF. The CDR3 nucleotides are TGTGCCAGCAGTTCCAGTGCCCTGGGCTCTGAAGCTTTCTTT.

The V and J genes are TRBV11-2 and TRBJ1-1, with TRBD1 matching over 9 bases. The V and J ends lost 7 bases and 1 base, in that order; junction bases with no gene match: 10. In germline, CDR1 is SGHAT, CDR2 FQNNGV. The CDR3 contains 16 residues. The CDR3 here is CASTPLTGGGNTEAFF. The CDR3 DNA follows: TGTGCCAGCACCCCGTTGACAGGGGGAGGGAACACTGAAGCTTTCTTT.

V usage is TRBV4-2 and J usage is TRBJ2-3, with 9 bases that match TRBD2. V shed 3 bases and J 1 base; nucleotides not matched to a gene: 5. The CDR3 runs 16 residues. The germline V gene encodes CDR1 LGHNA and CDR2 YNFKEQ. Here the CDR3 DNA reads TGTGCCAGCAGCCACCGACTAGCGGATCGCACAGATACGCAGTATTTT. It is translated as CASSHRLADRTDTQYF.

The gene calls are TRBV6-6 and TRBJ1-3; 8 positions match TRBD1. CDR1 is MNHNY, CDR2 SVGAGI, per germline (reference sequence). V gave up 6 bases and J gave up 4 bases; unmatched junction bases: 5. CDR3 length: 14 amino acids. The CDR3 DNA follows: TGTGCCAGCAGGGCAGGGGGCGAAGGAAACACCATATATTTT. It encodes CASRAGGEGNTIYF.

The gene calls are TRBV29-1 and TRBJ2-2; the D gene is possibly TRBD1 (6 bases). The germline V gene encodes CDR1 SQVTM and CDR2 ANQGSEA. The germline V and J ends were trimmed by 8 bases and 1 base, with 14 bases remaining between them. The CDR3 length is 14 residues. The CDR3 DNA reads as TGCAGCTACAGGGAGCGGATGAACACCGGGGAGCTGTTTTTT. This sequence encodes CSYRERMNTGELFF.

J is TRBJ2-2 and V is TRBV2, with TRBD1 matching 12 bases. The J segment lost 7 bases and the V segment lost 10 bases, leaving 7 bases of the junction unmatched. CDR1 is SNHLY and CDR2 is FYNNEI in the germline V gene. The CDR3 has 14 amino acids. CDR3: CANRGTGGNGELFF. CDR3 bases: TGTGCCAACCGAGGGACAGGGGGCAACGGGGAGCTGTTTTTT. Together with reference TRBV2 and TRBJ2-2, the CDR3 gives the full variable domain: EPEVTQTPSHQVTQMGQEVILRCVPISNHLYFYWYRQILGQKVEFLVSFYNNEISEKSEIFDDQFSVERPDGSNFTLKIRSTKLEDSAMYFCANRGTGGNGELFFGEGSRLTVL.

The chain uses TRBV4-1 and TRBJ1-5, with 8 bases that match TRBD1. Germline V gives CDR1 MGHRA, CDR2 YSYEKL. The CDR3 totals 16 residues. J was trimmed by 1 base and V by 8 bases; bases with no gene match: 10. CDR3 sequence (DNA): TGCGCCAGCCGCGCGTCCGGGACAGGCAGCAATCAGCCCCAGCATTTT. It yields the protein CASRASGTGSNQPQHF.

This chain joins TRBV30 and TRBJ1-3, with TRBD1 matching 10 bases. The CDR3 has 14 residues. Germline CDR1 reads GTSNPN; CDR2 reads SVGIG (reference sequence). The V gene end was trimmed by 2 bases and the J gene end by 9 bases; junction bases not matched to a gene: 7. CDR3 sequence: CAWSPGTGVRTIYF. CDR3 coding DNA: TGTGCCTGGAGTCCCGGGACAGGGGTACGCACCATATATTTT.

This clone was detected ten times or more. The J gene is TRBJ1-1, the V gene TRBV5-4, with D uncertain. CDR1 is SGHNT and CDR2 is YYREEE in the germline V gene (reference sequence). Trimming pared 2 bases from V and 6 bases from J, leaving 8 bases between. CDR3 length equals 12 residues. The CDR3 coding sequence is TGTGCCAGCAGCTTCGACACCTCTGAAGCTTTCTTT. Translated: CASSFDTSEAFF.

This clone was observed a few times. The chain joins TRBV5-6 to TRBJ1-5; TRBD1 matches 9 bases. The J segment lost 2 bases and the V segment lost 4 bases, leaving 4 bases of the junction unmatched. The CDR3 totals 15 residues. Germline CDR1 is SGHDT and CDR2 is YYEEEE. DNA for the CDR3: TGTGCCAGCAGCCTCCGGACAGGGGGCAATCAGCCCCAGCATTTT. This translates into CASSLRTGGNQPQHF.

V gene TRBV5-4 combines with J gene TRBJ2-5; 14 bases match TRBD2. Trimming removed 3 bases from V and 5 bases from J; junction bases left unmatched: 12. There are 18 residues in the CDR3. The germline V gene has CDR1 SGHNT and CDR2 YYREEE (reference sequence). This CDR3 reads CASSSGLAGGSSRETQYF. The CDR3 DNA reads as TGTGCCAGCAGCTCCGGACTAGCGGGGGGTTCCTCCCGTGAGACCCAGTACTTC.

The chain recombines TRBV19 with TRBJ1-6; 11 bases fit TRBD1. Germline V gives CDR1 LNHDA, CDR2 SQIVND (reference sequence). The junction had 11 bases not matched to a gene; V was cut back by 11 bases and J by 5 bases. CDR3 length: 16 amino acids. The CDR3 reads CAWLGDRGFDNSPLHF. The CDR3 DNA is TGTGCCTGGTTGGGGGACAGGGGGTTCGATAATTCACCCCTCCACTTT.

The rearrangement links TRBV7-2 to TRBJ2-6; no definite D call. From germline, CDR1 is SGHTA and CDR2 FQGNSA. This CDR3 comprises 15 residues. V was shortened by 2 bases and J by 4 bases, with 9 bases between the two germline ends. CDR3 in amino acids: CASSLRVSGANVLTF. CDR3 nucleotides: TGTGCCAGCAGCTTACGGGTATCAGGGGCCAACGTCCTGACTTTC.

The rearrangement joins TRBV7-9 to TRBJ1-2; D is undetermined. Trimming shortened V by 1 base and J by 6 bases, and 9 bases separated the two germline ends. Germline assignment: CDR1 SEHNR and CDR2 FQNEAQ (reference sequence). The CDR3 is 13 residues long. This CDR3 reads CASSLGVGNGYTF. CDR3 sequence (DNA): TGTGCCAGCAGCTTAGGTGTCGGGAATGGCTACACCTTC. Using reference TRBV7-9 and TRBJ1-2 for the parts outside the CDR3, the full variable domain is DTGVSQNPRHKITKRGQNVTFRCDPISEHNRLYWYRQTLGQGPEFLTYFQNEAQLEKSRLLSDRFSAERPKGSFSTLEIQRTEQGDSAMYLCASSLGVGNGYTFGSGTRLTVV.

The CDR3: CASSGTSGNTGELFF. The CDR3 DNA reads as TGTGCCAGTTCCGGGACTAGCGGGAACACCGGGGAGCTGTTTTTT. The chain couples TRBV6-4 to TRBJ2-2; the match to TRBD2 covers 11 bases. There are 15 residues in the CDR3. Trimming cost V 9 bases and J 1 base; bases outside gene matches: 4. Germline-derived CDR1 and CDR2 are MRHNA and SNTAGT.

This rearrangement joins TRBV19 to TRBJ1-1; tentative D call: TRBD1 (6 bases). This CDR3 is 15 amino acids long. V was pared by 3 bases and J by 5 bases, with 16 bases between. CDR1 is LNHDA and CDR2 is SQIVND in the germline V gene (reference sequence). DNA of the CDR3: TGTGCCAGTAGTATGTCGGGCAGGGGTTCGACTGAAGCTTTCTTT. Translation: CASSMSGRGSTEAFF.

The chain is built from TRBV4-2 and TRBJ2-5; 7 bases align to TRBD2. With V trimmed by 0 bases and J by 1 base, 8 bases remained unmatched. Germline CDR1 and CDR2: LGHNA and YNFKEQ. This CDR3 is built from 17 residues. This CDR3 reads CASSQDINGGSQETQYF. CDR3 nucleotides: TGTGCCAGCAGCCAAGATATCAACGGGGGGTCCCAAGAGACCCAGTACTTC.

CDR3 bases: TGTGCCAGCAGCCCCGGGACAGGGAACGAAGATACGCAGTATTTT. Its translation: CASSPGTGNEDTQYF. This chain uses TRBV7-8 with TRBJ2-3; 9 bases are a match to TRBD1. The CDR3 loop spans 15 amino acids. Per the germline V gene, CDR1 is SGHVS and CDR2 is FQNEAQ. V lost 5 bases, J lost 5 bases, and 8 bases stayed unmatched.